This entry features one T cell receptor (beta chain) sequence. Looked up from germline, CDR1 is KGHDR and CDR2 is SFDVKD. The CDR3 consists of 15 residues. This sample was included in a study of blood T cells in healthy people across ages. Primed by a sample-barcoded 5' primer and a J-beta primer mix, a second PCR proceeded for about 6 to 12 cycles. Each cDNA molecule, via a template-switch adaptor with 12 random nucleotides, was tagged. TCRdb re-called the 5' RACE reads with MiXCR, one entry per CDR3 protein. The repertoire holds about a million distinct CDR3 sequences, with roughly 51% as singletons.

This clonotype was obtained from a woman aged 55-70 years in good health. The chain carries TRBV24-1 and TRBJ2-5; D unclear. Matching the DNA end better, TRBJ2-7 makes the J call doubtful. The sequenced sample consisted of blood. CDR3: CATVSAAPYTYEQYF. In DNA form, the CDR3 reads TGTGCCACGGTTTCTGCGGCACCCTACACTTACGAGCAGTACTTC.